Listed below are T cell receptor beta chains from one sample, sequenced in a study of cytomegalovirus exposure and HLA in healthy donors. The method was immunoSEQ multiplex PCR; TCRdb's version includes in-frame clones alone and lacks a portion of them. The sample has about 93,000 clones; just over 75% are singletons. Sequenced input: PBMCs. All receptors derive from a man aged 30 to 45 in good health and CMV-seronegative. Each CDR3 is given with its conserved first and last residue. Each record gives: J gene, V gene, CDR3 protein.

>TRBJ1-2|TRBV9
CASSVGQGLNYGYTF
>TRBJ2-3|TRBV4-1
CASSQDVTSGTSDTQYF
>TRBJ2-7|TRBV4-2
CASSPTWLAGGRLSYEQYF
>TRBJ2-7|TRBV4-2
CASSQESGTGVYEQYF
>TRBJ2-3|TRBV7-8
CASSPLAGGTDTQYF
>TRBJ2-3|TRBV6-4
CASSLDRGSDTQYF
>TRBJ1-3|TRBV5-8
CASSSGQFSGNTIYF
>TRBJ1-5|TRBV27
CASSLVNSLNQPQHF
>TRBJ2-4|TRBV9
CASSPRDNKNIQYF
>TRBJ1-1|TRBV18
CASSPQDLRGGTEAFF
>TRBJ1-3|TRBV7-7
CASSLGSGGSGNTIYF
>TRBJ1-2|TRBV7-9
CASSLAITGGYTF
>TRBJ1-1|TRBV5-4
CASSSPGSGLRAEAFF
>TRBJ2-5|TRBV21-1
CASSNASERRELKETQYF
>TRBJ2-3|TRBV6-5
CASSYSSGGVADTQYF
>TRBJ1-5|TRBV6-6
CASSYRTGGDQPQHF
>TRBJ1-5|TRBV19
CASSARTGGNQPQHF
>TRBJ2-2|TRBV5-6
CASSLERHLEAGELFF
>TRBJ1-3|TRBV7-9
CASSFGPQSSGNTIYF
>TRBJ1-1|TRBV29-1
CSVGGRMNTEAFF
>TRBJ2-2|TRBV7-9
CASPLAGGRLHGELFF
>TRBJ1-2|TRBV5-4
CASSFRDRGPLGYTF
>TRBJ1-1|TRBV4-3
CASSQGGGAMNTEAFF
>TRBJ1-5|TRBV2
CASSRTGNHPQHF
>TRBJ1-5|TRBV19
CASSKGREYFYQPQHF
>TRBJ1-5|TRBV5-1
CASSLEGGSNQPQHF
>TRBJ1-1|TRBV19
CASSTRQGVREAFF
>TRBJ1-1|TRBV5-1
CASSGGVTEAFF
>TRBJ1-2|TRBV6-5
CASTPRQGAYGYTF
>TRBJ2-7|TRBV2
CASVSSGGFYEQYF
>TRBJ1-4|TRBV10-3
CAISESPGSNEKLFF
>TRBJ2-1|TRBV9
CASSVDRVTYNEQFF
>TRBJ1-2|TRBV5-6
CASSPGSRGLYGYTF
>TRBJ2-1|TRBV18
CASSPNRNEQFF
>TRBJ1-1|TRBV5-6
CASSWWANTEAFF
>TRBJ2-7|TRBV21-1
CASSKGGTMRTSGFSYEQYF
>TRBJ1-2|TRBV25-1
CASSGQNFYGYTF
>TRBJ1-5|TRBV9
CASSEGQGSNQPQHF